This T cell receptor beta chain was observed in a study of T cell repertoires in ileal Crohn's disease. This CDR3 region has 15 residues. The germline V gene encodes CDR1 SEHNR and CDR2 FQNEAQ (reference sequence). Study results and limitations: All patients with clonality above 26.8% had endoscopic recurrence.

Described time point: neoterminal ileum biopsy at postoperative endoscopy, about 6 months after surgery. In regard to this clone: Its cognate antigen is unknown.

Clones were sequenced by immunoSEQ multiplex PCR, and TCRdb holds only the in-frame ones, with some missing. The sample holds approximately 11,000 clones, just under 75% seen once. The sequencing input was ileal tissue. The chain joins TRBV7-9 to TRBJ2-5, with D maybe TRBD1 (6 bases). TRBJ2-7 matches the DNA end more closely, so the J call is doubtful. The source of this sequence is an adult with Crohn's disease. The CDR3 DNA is TGTGCCAGCAGCTTAGCTCGGGACACCGACTACGAGCAGTACTTC. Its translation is CASSLARDTDYEQYF.